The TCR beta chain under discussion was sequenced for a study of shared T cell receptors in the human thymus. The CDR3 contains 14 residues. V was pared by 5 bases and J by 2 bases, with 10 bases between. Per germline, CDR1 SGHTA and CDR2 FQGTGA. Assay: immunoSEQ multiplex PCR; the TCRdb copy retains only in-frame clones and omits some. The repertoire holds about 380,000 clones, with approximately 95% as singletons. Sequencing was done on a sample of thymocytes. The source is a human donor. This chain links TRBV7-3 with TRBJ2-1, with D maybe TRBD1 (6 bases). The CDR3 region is CASSAGDPYNEQFF. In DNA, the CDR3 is TGTGCCAGCAGCGCAGGGGACCCCTACAATGAGCAGTTCTTC.